This T cell receptor beta chain derives from a study of lymphopenia after photon versus proton radiotherapy. There are 17 residues in the CDR3. V shed 5 bases and J 4 bases; nucleotides not matched to a gene: 15. Germline CDR1 SEHNR, CDR2 FQNEAQ (reference sequence). Sequenced by immunoSEQ multiplex PCR; TCRdb stores in-frame clones only, minus some. The sample holds roughly 5,200 clones, roughly 91% seen once. The J gene is TRBJ2-3, the V gene TRBV7-9; 7 bases align to TRBD1. This clonotype originated in a man younger than 40 with gastric cancer. The specimen comprised peripheral blood, sampled from a patient treated with photon-based radiotherapy. CDR3 protein: CASSHLGDSMGPDTQYF. CDR3 in DNA: TGTGCCAGCAGCCATCTCGGGGACAGCATGGGACCAGATACGCAGTATTTT.